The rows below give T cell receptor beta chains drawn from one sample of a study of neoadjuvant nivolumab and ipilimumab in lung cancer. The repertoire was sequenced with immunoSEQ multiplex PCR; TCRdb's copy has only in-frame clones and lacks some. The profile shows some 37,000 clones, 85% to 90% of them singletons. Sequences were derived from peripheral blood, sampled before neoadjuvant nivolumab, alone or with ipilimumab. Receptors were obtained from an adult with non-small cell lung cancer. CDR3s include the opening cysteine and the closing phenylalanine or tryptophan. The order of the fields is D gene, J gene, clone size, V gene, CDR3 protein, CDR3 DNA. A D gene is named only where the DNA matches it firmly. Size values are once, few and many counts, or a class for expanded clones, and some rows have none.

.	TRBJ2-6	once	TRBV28	CASSSPGPSSGANVLTF	TGTGCCAGCAGTTCACCGGGACCGAGCTCTGGGGCCAACGTCCTGACTTTC
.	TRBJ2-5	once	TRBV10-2	CASSDQETQYF	TGCGCCAGCAGTGACCAAGAGACCCAGTACTTC
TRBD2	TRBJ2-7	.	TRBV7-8	CASSNGRFTYEQYF	TGTGCCAGCAGCAACGGGAGGTTCACCTACGAGCAGTACTTC
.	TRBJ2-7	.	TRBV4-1	CASSHPGLYEQYF	TGCGCCAGCAGCCACCCCGGACTCTACGAGCAGTACTTC
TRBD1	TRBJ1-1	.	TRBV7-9	CASSPTDRGRTEAFF	TGTGCCAGCAGCCCGACCGACAGGGGAAGAACTGAAGCTTTCTTT
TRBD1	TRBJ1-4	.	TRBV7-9	CASSLVGTGDEKLFF	TGTGCCAGCAGCTTAGTCGGGACAGGGGATGAAAAACTGTTTTTT
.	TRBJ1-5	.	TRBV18	CASSRGTSGNQPQHF	TGTGCCAGCTCACGAGGGACAAGTGGCAATCAGCCCCAGCATTTT
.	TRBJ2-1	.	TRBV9	CASSVEASYSEQFF	TGTGCCAGCAGCGTAGAGGCTAGCTATAGTGAGCAGTTCTTC
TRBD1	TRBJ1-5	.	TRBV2	CASSAGGRGQPQHF	TGTGCCAGCAGTGCAGGGGGGAGGGGTCAGCCCCAGCATTTT
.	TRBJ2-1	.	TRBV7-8	CASSLGGGSPQGDEQFF	TGTGCCAGCAGCCTAGGCGGCGGGAGTCCACAGGGGGATGAGCAGTTCTTC
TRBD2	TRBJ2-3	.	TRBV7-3	CASSTRLAGGTDTQYF	TGTGCCAGCAGCACCCGACTAGCGGGAGGCACAGATACGCAGTATTTT
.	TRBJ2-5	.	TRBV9	CASSVVPGQETQYF	TGTGCCAGCAGCGTAGTCCCGGGGCAAGAGACCCAGTACTTC
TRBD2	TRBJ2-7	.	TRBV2	CASSGSSGRREQYF	TGTGCCAGCAGTGGGTCTAGCGGGAGGCGGGAGCAGTACTTC
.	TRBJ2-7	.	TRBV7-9	CASSLAGLRNEQYF	TGTGCCAGCAGCTTAGCAGGGCTTAGAAACGAGCAGTACTTC
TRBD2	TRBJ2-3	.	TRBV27	CASSLFPAGYTDTQYF	TGTGCCAGCAGTTTATTCCCAGCGGGATACACAGATACGCAGTATTTT
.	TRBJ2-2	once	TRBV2	CASTGLLTTGELFF	TGTGCCAGCACTGGGCTACTCACAACCGGGGAGCTGTTTTTT
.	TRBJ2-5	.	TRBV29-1	CSVVGEVRFESRETQYF	TGCAGCGTTGTCGGGGAAGTGCGGTTTGAGAGCCGGGAGACCCAGTACTTC
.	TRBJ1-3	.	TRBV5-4	CASSLTGYGFSGNTIYF	TGTGCCAGCAGCTTGACAGGATATGGTTTCTCTGGAAACACCATATATTTT
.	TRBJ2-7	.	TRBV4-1	CASSQIRLRGEGEQYF	TGCGCCAGCAGCCAAATCAGACTCCGTGGAGAGGGGGAGCAGTACTTC
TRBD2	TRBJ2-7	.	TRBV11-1	CASSLTAGLAGERYEQYF	TGTGCCAGCAGCTTGACAGCGGGACTAGCGGGAGAACGGTACGAGCAGTACTTC
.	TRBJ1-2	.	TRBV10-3	CAMAGRGVYGYTF	TGTGCCATGGCTGGTCGGGGCGTATATGGCTACACCTTC
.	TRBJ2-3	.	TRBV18	CASSPSESDTQYF	TGTGCCAGCTCACCCTCCGAGTCGGATACGCAGTATTTT
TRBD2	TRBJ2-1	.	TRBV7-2	CASSLSAGGYNNEQFF	TGTGCCAGCAGCTTATCGGCGGGAGGGTATAACAATGAGCAGTTCTTC
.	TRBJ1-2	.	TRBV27	CASSPGVRAAEGYTF	TGTGCCAGCAGCCCAGGTGTCAGGGCGGCCGAAGGCTACACCTTC
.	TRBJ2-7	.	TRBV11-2	CASSLGAPDEQYF	TGTGCCAGCAGCTTAGGAGCCCCAGACGAGCAGTACTTC
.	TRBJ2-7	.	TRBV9	CASSVSEGAGYEQYF	TGTGCCAGCAGCGTAAGTGAAGGGGCGGGCTACGAGCAGTACTTC
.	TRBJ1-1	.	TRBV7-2	CASSFQGNTEAFF	TGTGCCAGCAGCTTCCAGGGGAACACTGAAGCTTTCTTT
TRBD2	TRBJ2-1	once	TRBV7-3	CASSLMDGGYNEQFF	TGTGCCAGCAGCTTAATGGACGGGGGGTACAATGAGCAGTTCTTC
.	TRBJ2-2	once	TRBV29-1	CSALYQVPGELFF	TGCAGCGCTCTGTATCAGGTTCCAGGGGAGCTGTTTTTT
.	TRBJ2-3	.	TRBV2	CASSVSASTDTQYF	TGTGCCAGCAGTGTCAGTGCTAGCACAGATACGCAGTATTTT
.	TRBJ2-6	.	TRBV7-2	CASIQLASGANVLTF	TGTGCCAGCATCCAACTGGCGTCTGGGGCCAACGTCCTGACTTTC
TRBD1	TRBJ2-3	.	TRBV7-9	CASSGRDRELPTDTQYF	TGTGCCAGCAGCGGGCGGGACAGGGAACTTCCCACAGATACGCAGTATTTT
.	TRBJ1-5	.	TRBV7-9	CASSLFRQGGNQPQHF	TGTGCCAGCAGCTTATTTCGGCAGGGTGGCAATCAGCCCCAGCATTTT
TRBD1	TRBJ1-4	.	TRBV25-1	CASSGQRTGAEEKLFF	TGTGCCAGCAGTGGACAAAGGACAGGGGCGGAAGAAAAACTGTTTTTT
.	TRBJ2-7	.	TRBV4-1	CASSQVGESYEQYF	TGCGCCAGCAGCCAAGTGGGGGAGTCCTACGAGCAGTACTTC
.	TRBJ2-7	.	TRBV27	CASSLSIRMAREQYF	TGTGCCAGCAGTTTATCGATCAGGATGGCTCGGGAGCAGTACTTC
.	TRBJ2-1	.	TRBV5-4	CASSQKGLEQFF	TGTGCCAGCAGCCAAAAAGGACTTGAGCAGTTCTTC
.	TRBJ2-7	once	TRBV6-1	CASGWTSYEQYF	TGTGCCAGCGGGTGGACTTCCTACGAGCAGTACTTC
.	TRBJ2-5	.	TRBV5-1	CASTVARGETQYF	TGCGCCAGCACGGTGGCCAGGGGTGAGACCCAGTACTTC
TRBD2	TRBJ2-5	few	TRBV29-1	CSVVGGQETQYF	TGCAGCGTTGTGGGGGGGCAAGAGACCCAGTACTTC
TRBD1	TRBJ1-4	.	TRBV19	CASSTDRGIIGGKLFF	TGTGCCAGTAGTACGGACAGGGGGATTATTGGCGGAAAACTGTTTTTT
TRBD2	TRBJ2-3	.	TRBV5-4	CASSLVLAGGTDTQYF	TGTGCCAGCAGCTTGGTACTAGCGGGAGGGACAGATACGCAGTATTTT
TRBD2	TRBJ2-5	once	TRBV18	CASSPPGLAGGETQYF	TGTGCCAGCTCACCACCCGGACTAGCGGGAGGAGAGACCCAGTACTTC
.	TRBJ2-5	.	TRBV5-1	CASSLNAREETQYF	TGCGCCAGCAGCTTGAATGCAAGAGAAGAGACCCAGTACTTC
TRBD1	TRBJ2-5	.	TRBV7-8	CASSPAGTGGETQYF	TGTGCCAGCAGCCCGGCCGGGACAGGGGGAGAGACCCAGTACTTC
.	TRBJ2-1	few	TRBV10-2	CATLNYEQFF	TGCGCCACCCTAAACTATGAGCAGTTCTTC
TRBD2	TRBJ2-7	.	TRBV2	CASTPGTSGTYEQYF	TGTGCCAGCACCCCGGGGACTAGCGGGACCTACGAGCAGTACTTC
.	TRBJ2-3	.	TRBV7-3	CASSLIGRTTDTQYF	TGTGCCAGCAGCTTAATCGGGCGGACCACAGATACGCAGTATTTT
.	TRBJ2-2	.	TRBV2	CASNAANTGELFF	TGTGCCAGCAACGCGGCGAACACCGGGGAGCTGTTTTTT
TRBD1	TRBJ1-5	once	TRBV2	CASRVQGFNQPQHF	TGTGCCAGCCGCGTACAGGGGTTTAATCAGCCCCAGCATTTT
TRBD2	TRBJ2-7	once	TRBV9	CASSRGTSGREEQYF	TGTGCCAGCAGCAGAGGGACTAGCGGGAGGGAAGAGCAGTACTTC
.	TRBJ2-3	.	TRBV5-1	CASSLVSQGDTQYF	TGCGCCAGCAGCTTGGTTAGCCAGGGGGATACGCAGTATTTT
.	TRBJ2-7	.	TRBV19	CASSMSSRYEQYF	TGTGCCAGTAGTATGTCTAGCAGGTACGAGCAGTACTTC
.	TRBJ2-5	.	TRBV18	CASSPPAMETQYF	TGTGCCAGCTCACCACCCGCAATGGAGACCCAGTACTTC
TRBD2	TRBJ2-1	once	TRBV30	CAWSGTGLAGFNEQFF	TGTGCCTGGAGCGGTACCGGACTAGCGGGCTTTAATGAGCAGTTCTTC